This T cell receptor beta chain stems from a study of T cell responses to AZD1222 COVID-19 vaccine. The study, taken as a whole, reports: Donors, mostly white British, included more females; clonal diversity was possibly underestimated. Just a handful of AZD1222 recipients were seropositive at baseline. Vaccine-related CD4 TCRs covered spike, predominating at 160-218 and 743-854.

Profiled with immunoSEQ multiplex PCR; TCRdb holds only in-frame clones, not every one. This repertoire shows about 140,000 clones, 88% found once; its top ten account for about 5.4%. This clone has just one count. Its antigen is undetermined. V lost 6 bases and J lost 0; bases outside the gene matches: 8. The CDR3 has 14 amino acids. The V gene's germline CDR1 is SQVTM and CDR2 ANQGSEA. Source: peripheral blood, taken 28 days after the second dose of the MenACWY control vaccine. The chain employs TRBV29-1 and TRBJ2-7; 7 bases fit TRBD1. The receptor's source is an adult who received the MenACWY meningococcal vaccine as a control. The CDR3 spells CSVFAGTVSYEQYF. CDR3 in DNA: TGCAGCGTGTTCGCCGGGACAGTCTCCTACGAGCAGTACTTC.